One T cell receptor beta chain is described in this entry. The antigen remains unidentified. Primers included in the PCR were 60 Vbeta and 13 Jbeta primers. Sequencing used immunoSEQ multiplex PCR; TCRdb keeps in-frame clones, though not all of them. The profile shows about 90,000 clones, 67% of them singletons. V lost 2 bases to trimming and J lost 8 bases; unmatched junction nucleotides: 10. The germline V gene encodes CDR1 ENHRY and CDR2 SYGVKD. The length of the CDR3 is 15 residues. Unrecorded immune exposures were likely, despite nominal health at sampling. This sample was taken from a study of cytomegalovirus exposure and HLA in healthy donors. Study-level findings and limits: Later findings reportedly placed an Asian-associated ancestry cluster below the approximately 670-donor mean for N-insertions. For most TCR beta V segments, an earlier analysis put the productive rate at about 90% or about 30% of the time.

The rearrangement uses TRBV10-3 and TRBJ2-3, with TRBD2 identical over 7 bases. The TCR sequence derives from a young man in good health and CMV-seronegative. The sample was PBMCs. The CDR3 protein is CAISEPGGTFGTQYF. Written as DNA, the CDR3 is TGTGCCATCAGTGAGCCGGGAGGCACGTTTGGTACGCAGTATTTT.